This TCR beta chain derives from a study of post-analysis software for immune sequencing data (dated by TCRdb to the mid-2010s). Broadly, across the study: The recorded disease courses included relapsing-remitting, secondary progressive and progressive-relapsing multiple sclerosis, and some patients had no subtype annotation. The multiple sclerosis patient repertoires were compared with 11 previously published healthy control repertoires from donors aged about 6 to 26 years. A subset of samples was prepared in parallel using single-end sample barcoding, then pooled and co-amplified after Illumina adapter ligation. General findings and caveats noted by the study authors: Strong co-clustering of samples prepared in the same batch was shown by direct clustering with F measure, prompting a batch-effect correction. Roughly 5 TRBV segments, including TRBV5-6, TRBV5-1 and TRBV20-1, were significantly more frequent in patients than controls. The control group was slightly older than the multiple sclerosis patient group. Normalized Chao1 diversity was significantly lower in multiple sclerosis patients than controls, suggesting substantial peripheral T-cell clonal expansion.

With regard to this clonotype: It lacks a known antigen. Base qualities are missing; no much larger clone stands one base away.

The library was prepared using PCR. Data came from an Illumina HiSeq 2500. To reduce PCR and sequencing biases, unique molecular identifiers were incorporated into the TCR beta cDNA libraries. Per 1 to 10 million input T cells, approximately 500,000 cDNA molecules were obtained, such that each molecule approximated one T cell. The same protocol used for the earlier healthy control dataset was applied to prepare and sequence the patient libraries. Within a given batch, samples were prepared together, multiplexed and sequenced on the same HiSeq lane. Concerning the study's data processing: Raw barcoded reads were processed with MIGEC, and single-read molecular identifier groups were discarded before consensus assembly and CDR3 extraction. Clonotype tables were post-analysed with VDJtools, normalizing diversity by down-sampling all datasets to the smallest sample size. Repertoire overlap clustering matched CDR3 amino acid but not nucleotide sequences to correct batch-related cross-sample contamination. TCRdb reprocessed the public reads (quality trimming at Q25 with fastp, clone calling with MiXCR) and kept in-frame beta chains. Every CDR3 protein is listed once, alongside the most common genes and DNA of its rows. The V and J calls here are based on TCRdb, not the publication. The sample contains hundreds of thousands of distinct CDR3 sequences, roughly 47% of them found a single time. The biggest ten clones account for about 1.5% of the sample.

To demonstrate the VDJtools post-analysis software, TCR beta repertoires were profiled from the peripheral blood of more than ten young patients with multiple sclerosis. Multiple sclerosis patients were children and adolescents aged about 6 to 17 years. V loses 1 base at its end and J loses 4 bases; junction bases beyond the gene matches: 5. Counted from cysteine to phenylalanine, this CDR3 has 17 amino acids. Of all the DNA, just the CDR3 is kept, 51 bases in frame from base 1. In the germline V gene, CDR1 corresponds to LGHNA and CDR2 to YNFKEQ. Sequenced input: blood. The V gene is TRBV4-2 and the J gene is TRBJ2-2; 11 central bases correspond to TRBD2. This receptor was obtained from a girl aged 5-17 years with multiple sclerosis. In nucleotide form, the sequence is TGTGCCAGCAGCCAAGTAGGGACTAGCGGTAGCACCGGGGAGCTGTTTTTT. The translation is CASSQVGTSGSTGELFF.